This is a list of T cell receptor beta chains from one sample in a study of OX40 agonist ivuxolimab in advanced cancers. Some clones are missing from TCRdb's copy, which holds only in-frame ones; the method was immunoSEQ multiplex PCR. This sample has tens of thousands of clones; 80% to 85% occur once, and the top ten carry approximately 0.4%. Sequenced here: CD4+ or CD8+ T cells sorted from blood, sampled in a trial of the OX40 agonist ivuxolimab. All receptors derive from an adult with an advanced solid tumor such as melanoma, head and neck, liver or kidney cancer. Each CDR3 is given without its conserved first and last residue. Each record gives: D gene, V gene, CDR3 protein. A D gene is named only where the DNA matches it firmly.

d_call: TRBD1
v_call: TRBV19
cdr3_aa: ASSTGQEWETQY

d_call: TRBD1
v_call: TRBV6-6
cdr3_aa: ASSFDRAGELF

d_call: .
v_call: TRBV6-1
cdr3_aa: ASSEAWGGTEAF

d_call: TRBD1
v_call: TRBV28
cdr3_aa: ASSIAAGTGGSYEQY

d_call: .
v_call: TRBV5-1
cdr3_aa: ASSLVGSNSPLH

d_call: .
v_call: TRBV19
cdr3_aa: ASSLRGSGADTQY

d_call: .
v_call: TRBV10-3
cdr3_aa: AISSTSTENTEAF

d_call: .
v_call: TRBV18
cdr3_aa: ASSPDPQGETQY

d_call: TRBD1
v_call: TRBV2
cdr3_aa: ASSTLGQDVSPLH

d_call: .
v_call: TRBV25-1
cdr3_aa: ASIGQGTTEAF

d_call: TRBD2
v_call: TRBV5-1
cdr3_aa: ASSELAGALNEQF

d_call: TRBD2
v_call: TRBV6-5
cdr3_aa: ASSYGGSYEQY

d_call: .
v_call: TRBV6-1
cdr3_aa: ASSFDIRGYT

d_call: .
v_call: TRBV19
cdr3_aa: ATWDYGYT

d_call: TRBD1
v_call: TRBV6-4
cdr3_aa: ASRAHRGSLNQPQH

d_call: .
v_call: TRBV5-6
cdr3_aa: ASSLEETQY

d_call: .
v_call: TRBV19
cdr3_aa: ASRAPRVSQDTQY

d_call: .
v_call: TRBV9
cdr3_aa: ASSVGQNTGELF

d_call: .
v_call: TRBV27
cdr3_aa: ASSTREGNQPQH

d_call: .
v_call: TRBV27
cdr3_aa: ASSERYSNQPQH